This T cell receptor (beta chain) was observed in a study of blood T cell repertoires in COVID-19. Study background: Researchers got acute and convalescent COVID-19 samples from the United States, Italy and Spain.

The CDR3 has 15 residues. Per germline, CDR1 LNHNV and CDR2 YYDKDF (reference sequence). V dropped 5 bases and J dropped 8 bases, with 19 bases sitting between them. Patients at the Seattle site were enrolled during active infection and followed longitudinally. Clones were read by immunoSEQ multiplex PCR, and TCRdb kept only the in-frame ones, dropping some. The sample holds some 220,000 clones, 82% seen once. V and J are TRBV15 and TRBJ2-1; a weak D match, TRBD2 (6 bases). Sequencing used peripheral blood. The TCR comes from a woman aged 70-85 years with COVID-19, enrolled during active disease. The DNA for the CDR3 is TGTGCCACCAGCGAACTAGCTTCCTCCCCCTATGAGCAGTTCTTC. This gives the protein CATSELASSPYEQFF.